The clone carrying this T cell receptor (beta chain) was seen only a few times. Its cognate antigen is unknown. The data derive from a study of CD8 T cells in Susac syndrome. Study-level background: At the time of blood draw, patients with Susac syndrome were therapy-naive, receiving corticosteroids, or receiving intravenous immunoglobulin alone. General observations from the study: There was no clonal expansion in the CD4+ T cell repertoires of Susac syndrome.

cDNA came from roughly 0.53 to 1 ug RNA primed by random hexamers. A single record per CDR3 protein comes from TCRdb applying MiXCR to the immunoSEQ multiplex PCR reads. The table shows about 240,000 distinct CDR3 sequences, with almost 97% occurring only once. The CDR3 consists of 12 residues. The germline gives CDR1 LGHNA, CDR2 YNFKEQ. The germline V and J ends were trimmed by 5 bases and 0 bases, with 5 bases remaining between them. The sequenced sample consisted of CD4+ T cells from PBMCs. The receptor comes from a human donor with Susac syndrome. V usage is TRBV4-2 and J usage is TRBJ2-7, with D unresolved. CDR3 sequence (DNA): TGTGCCAGCAGCTCCAACTCCTACGAGCAGTACTTC. Translated, it gives CASSSNSYEQYF.